The rows below give T cell receptor beta chains drawn from one sample of a study of T cells in Graves' hyperthyroidism and ophthalmopathy. TCRdb passed the multiplex PCR reads through MiXCR, listing each CDR3 protein once. This sample carries fewer than 900,000 distinct CDR3 sequences, about 17% of them seen once, and the ten largest clones take approximately 15%. Material for sequencing was blood. These receptors were taken from a woman between 50 and 59 years old with Graves' hyperthyroidism that later progressed to Graves' ophthalmopathy. The CDR3 runs from the conserved cysteine through the conserved F or W. A D gene is named only where the DNA matches it firmly. Clone size is not always given. Where it is, it says once, few, many or a class for expanded clones.

v_call: TRBV27; cdr3_length: 12; j_call: TRBJ1-5; d_call: .; clone_size: .; cdr3_nt: TGTGCCAGCACGACGGGGAGTCAGCCCCAGCATTTT; cdr3_aa: CASTTGSQPQHF
v_call: TRBV19; cdr3_length: 12; j_call: TRBJ1-1; d_call: .; clone_size: .; cdr3_nt: TGTGCCAGTAAGTCGGAACACTCTGAAGCTTTCTTT; cdr3_aa: CASKSEHSEAFF
v_call: TRBV6-2/TRBV6-3; cdr3_length: 13; j_call: TRBJ2-7; d_call: TRBD2; clone_size: .; cdr3_nt: TGTGCCAGCTCACTAGCGGGCCGCTACGAGCAGTACTTC; cdr3_aa: CASSLAGRYEQYF
v_call: TRBV29-1; cdr3_length: 13; j_call: TRBJ1-1; d_call: .; clone_size: few; cdr3_nt: TGCAGCGTTGAGGCAGGGAAGAACACTGAAGCTTTCTTT; cdr3_aa: CSVEAGKNTEAFF
v_call: TRBV27; cdr3_length: 14; j_call: TRBJ1-1; d_call: .; clone_size: .; cdr3_nt: TGTGCCAGCACCCCCGCACTAGGAGACACTGAAGCTTTCTTT; cdr3_aa: CASTPALGDTEAFF
v_call: TRBV20-1; cdr3_length: 12; j_call: TRBJ2-6; d_call: .; clone_size: .; cdr3_nt: TGCAGTGCTGGGGCTGGGGCCAACGTCCTGACTTTC; cdr3_aa: CSAGAGANVLTF
v_call: TRBV10-1; cdr3_length: 14; j_call: TRBJ1-6; d_call: .; clone_size: .; cdr3_nt: TGCGCCAGCAGTGCCTCGGGGCATAATTCACCCCTCCACTTT; cdr3_aa: CASSASGHNSPLHF
v_call: TRBV7-8; cdr3_length: 18; j_call: TRBJ2-2; d_call: TRBD1; clone_size: .; cdr3_nt: TGTGCCAGCAGCCCGTCCGACTTTGGGACAGTTAACACCGGGGAGCTGTTTTTT; cdr3_aa: CASSPSDFGTVNTGELFF
v_call: TRBV20-1; cdr3_length: 14; j_call: TRBJ2-3; d_call: .; clone_size: many; cdr3_nt: TGCAGTGCTAGCTTGGGGGCGGTGGCAGATACGCAGTATTTT; cdr3_aa: CSASLGAVADTQYF
v_call: TRBV7-6; cdr3_length: 13; j_call: TRBJ2-7; d_call: .; clone_size: .; cdr3_nt: TGTGCCAGCACTTCGATCGACTCCTACGAGCAGTACTTC; cdr3_aa: CASTSIDSYEQYF
v_call: TRBV20-1; cdr3_length: 13; j_call: TRBJ1-1; d_call: .; clone_size: many; cdr3_nt: TGCAGTGCTAGAGATCCCCTGAACACTGAAGCTTTCTTT; cdr3_aa: CSARDPLNTEAFF
v_call: TRBV7-2; cdr3_length: 15; j_call: TRBJ1-2; d_call: .; clone_size: many; cdr3_nt: TGTGCCAGCAGCTTAGCACGGCCAGGGAACTATGGCTACACCTTC; cdr3_aa: CASSLARPGNYGYTF
v_call: TRBV20-1; cdr3_length: 12; j_call: TRBJ2-7; d_call: .; clone_size: many; cdr3_nt: TGCAGTGCTACTCCCCACGGCTACGAGCAGTACTTC; cdr3_aa: CSATPHGYEQYF
v_call: TRBV4-1; cdr3_length: 13; j_call: TRBJ1-2; d_call: TRBD1; clone_size: .; cdr3_nt: TGCGCCAGCAGCCCGCGGACAGGTCGAGGCTACACCTTC; cdr3_aa: CASSPRTGRGYTF
v_call: TRBV6-6; cdr3_length: 20; j_call: TRBJ1-6; d_call: TRBD1; clone_size: few; cdr3_nt: TGTGCCAGCAGTTACGTCCCTCAGACAGGGAAGAGCTCCTATAATTCACCCCTCCACTTT; cdr3_aa: CASSYVPQTGKSSYNSPLHF
v_call: TRBV3-1; cdr3_length: 16; j_call: TRBJ1-5; d_call: TRBD1; clone_size: few; cdr3_nt: TGTGCCAGCAGCCGGGGACAGGGGGCGCCTAATCAGCCCCAGCATTTT; cdr3_aa: CASSRGQGAPNQPQHF
v_call: TRBV27; cdr3_length: 13; j_call: TRBJ2-1; d_call: .; clone_size: few; cdr3_nt: TGTGCCAGCAGTTTAACGACAGTGAATGAGCAGTTCTTC; cdr3_aa: CASSLTTVNEQFF
v_call: TRBV13; cdr3_length: 14; j_call: TRBJ1-4; d_call: TRBD1; clone_size: .; cdr3_nt: TGTGCCAGCACTGAGGGGGCGTCTAATGAAAAACTGTTTTTT; cdr3_aa: CASTEGASNEKLFF
v_call: TRBV6-8; cdr3_length: 18; j_call: TRBJ2-2; d_call: .; clone_size: .; cdr3_nt: TGTGCCAGCAGTTACGGGCCGATGGGGATGTCAAACACCGGGGAGCTGTTTTTT; cdr3_aa: CASSYGPMGMSNTGELFF
v_call: TRBV6-2/TRBV6-3; cdr3_length: 16; j_call: TRBJ1-1; d_call: .; clone_size: many; cdr3_nt: TGTGCCAGCAGTTCGGTCTCTTTGTCCGTCGACACTGAAGCTTTCTTT; cdr3_aa: CASSSVSLSVDTEAFF
v_call: TRBV7-9; cdr3_length: 14; j_call: TRBJ1-4; d_call: .; clone_size: many; cdr3_nt: TGTGCCAGCAGCTTAACAGACTCTAATGAAAAACTGTTTTTT; cdr3_aa: CASSLTDSNEKLFF
v_call: TRBV7-6; cdr3_length: 16; j_call: TRBJ2-1; d_call: TRBD2; clone_size: .; cdr3_nt: TGTGCCAGCAGCAGCCTAGCGGGGTACTCCTACAATGAGCAGTTCTTC; cdr3_aa: CASSSLAGYSYNEQFF
v_call: TRBV12-3/TRBV12-4; cdr3_length: 13; j_call: TRBJ1-2; d_call: TRBD1; clone_size: few; cdr3_nt: TGTGCCAGCAGTACAGGGGGCGCGTCTGGCTACACCTTC; cdr3_aa: CASSTGGASGYTF
v_call: TRBV3-1; cdr3_length: 15; j_call: TRBJ2-3; d_call: .; clone_size: many; cdr3_nt: TGTGCCAGCAGCCCCCAGGAGCAGGGGCTCGATACGCAGTATTTT; cdr3_aa: CASSPQEQGLDTQYF
v_call: TRBV5-5; cdr3_length: 15; j_call: TRBJ1-2; d_call: .; clone_size: few; cdr3_nt: TGTGCCAGCAGCGGGGAGGTCCACGCCGTGTTTGGCTACACCTTC; cdr3_aa: CASSGEVHAVFGYTF
v_call: TRBV12-3/TRBV12-4; cdr3_length: 15; j_call: TRBJ2-5; d_call: .; clone_size: many; cdr3_nt: TGTGCCAGCAGTTTGGCGCAGGGGGGGGGAGAGACCCAGTACTTC; cdr3_aa: CASSLAQGGGETQYF